These 2 T cell receptor beta chains came from one sample sequenced in a study of T cell responses to AZD1222 COVID-19 vaccine. Sequenced by immunoSEQ multiplex PCR; TCRdb stores in-frame clones only, minus some. The repertoire holds around 130,000 clones, with around 84% as singletons. This material consisted of peripheral blood, taken on day 0 of AZD1222 vaccination. The source is an adult in good health.

V gene TRBV18 combines with J gene TRBJ2-2; no reliable D call. The germline gives CDR1 KGHSH, CDR2 LQKENI. This CDR3 region has 16 residues. Trimming left V 0 bases short and J 4 bases short, with 12 bases between. In nucleotides, the CDR3 is TGTGCCAGCTCACCACCGGGGAAACCAGGCACCGGGGAGCTGTTTTTT. This encodes CASSPPGKPGTGELFF. Full variable domain (remainder filled in from reference TRBV18 and TRBJ2-2): NAGVMQNPRHLVRRRGQEARLRCSPMKGHSHVYWYRQLPEEGLKFMVYLQKENIIDESGMPKERFSAEFPKEGPSILRIQQVVRGDSAAYFCASSPPGKPGTGELFFGEGSRLTVL.

V usage is TRBV18 and J usage is TRBJ2-2; 7 bases are a match to TRBD2. The CDR3 sequence is 16 residues long. V lost 5 bases and J lost 1; bases outside the gene matches: 7. CDR1 is KGHSH and CDR2 is LQKENI in the germline V gene. The CDR3 reads CASSAGVEMNTGELFF. The CDR3 coding sequence is TGTGCCAGCTCAGCGGGGGTCGAGATGAACACCGGGGAGCTGTTTTTT.